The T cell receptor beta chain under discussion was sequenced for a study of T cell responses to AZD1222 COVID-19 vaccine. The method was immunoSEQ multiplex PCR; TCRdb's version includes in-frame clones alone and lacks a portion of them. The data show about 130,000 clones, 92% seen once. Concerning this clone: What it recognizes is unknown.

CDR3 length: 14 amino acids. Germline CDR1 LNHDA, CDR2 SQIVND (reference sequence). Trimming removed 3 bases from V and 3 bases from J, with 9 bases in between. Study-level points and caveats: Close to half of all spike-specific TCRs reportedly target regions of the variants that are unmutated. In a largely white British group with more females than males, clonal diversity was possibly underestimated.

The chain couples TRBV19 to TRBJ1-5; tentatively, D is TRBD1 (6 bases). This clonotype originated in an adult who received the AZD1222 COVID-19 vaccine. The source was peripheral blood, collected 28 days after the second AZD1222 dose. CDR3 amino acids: CASSITGNNQPQHF. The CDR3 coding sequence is TGTGCCAGTAGTATCACAGGGAACAATCAGCCCCAGCATTTT.